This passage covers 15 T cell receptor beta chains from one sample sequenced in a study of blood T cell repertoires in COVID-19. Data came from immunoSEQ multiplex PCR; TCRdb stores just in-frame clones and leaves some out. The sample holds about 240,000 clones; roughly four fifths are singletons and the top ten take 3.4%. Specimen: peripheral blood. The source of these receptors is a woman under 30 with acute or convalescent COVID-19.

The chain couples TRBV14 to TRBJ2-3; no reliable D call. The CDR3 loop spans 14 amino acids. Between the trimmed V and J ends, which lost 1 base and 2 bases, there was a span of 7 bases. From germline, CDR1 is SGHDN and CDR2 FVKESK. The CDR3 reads CASSQGYTTDTQYF. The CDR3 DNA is TGTGCCAGCAGCCAAGGTTACACCACAGATACGCAGTATTTT. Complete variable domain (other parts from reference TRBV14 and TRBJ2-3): EAGVTQFPSHSVIEKGQTVTLRCDPISGHDNLYWYRRVMGKEIKFLLHFVKESKQDESGMPNNRFLAERTGGTYSTLKVQPAELEDSGVYFCASSQGYTTDTQYFGPGTRLTVL.

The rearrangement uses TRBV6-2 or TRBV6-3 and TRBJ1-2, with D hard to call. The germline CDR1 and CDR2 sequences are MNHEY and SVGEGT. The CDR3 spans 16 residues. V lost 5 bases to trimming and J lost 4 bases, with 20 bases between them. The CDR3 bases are TGTGCCAGCAGTCGCGGGGAGAGTTCGCTAGGCTATGGCTACACCTTC. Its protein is CASSRGESSLGYGYTF.

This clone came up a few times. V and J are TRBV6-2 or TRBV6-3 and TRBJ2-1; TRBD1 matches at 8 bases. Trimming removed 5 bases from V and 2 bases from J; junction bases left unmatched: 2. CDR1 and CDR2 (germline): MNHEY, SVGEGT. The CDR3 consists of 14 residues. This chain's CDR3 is CASSRDRTYNEQFF. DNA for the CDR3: TGTGCCAGCAGTCGGGACAGGACCTACAATGAGCAGTTCTTC.

In DNA, the CDR3 is TGTGCCAGCAGCTTAACCAGGGAGGCGCCCCAGCATTTT. Amino acids: CASSLTREAPQHF. This chain uses TRBV7-3 with TRBJ1-5; D is possibly TRBD1 (5 bases). In germline, CDR1 is SGHTA, CDR2 FQGTGA. With 0 bases removed from V and 9 bases from J, the gap between germline ends came to 9 bases. CDR3 length equals 13 residues.

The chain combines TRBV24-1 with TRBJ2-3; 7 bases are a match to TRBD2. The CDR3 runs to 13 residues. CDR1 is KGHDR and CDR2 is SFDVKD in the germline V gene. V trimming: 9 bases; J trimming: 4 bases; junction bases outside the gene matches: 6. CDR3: CATRGTSADTQYF. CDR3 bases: TGTGCCACCCGAGGCACTAGCGCAGATACGCAGTATTTT.

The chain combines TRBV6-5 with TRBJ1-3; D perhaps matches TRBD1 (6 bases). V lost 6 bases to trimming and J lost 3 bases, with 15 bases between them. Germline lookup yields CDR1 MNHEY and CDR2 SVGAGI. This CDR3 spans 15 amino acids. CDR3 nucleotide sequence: TGTGCCAGCAGCTCCGACAGGCTCGGTGGAAACACCATATATTTT. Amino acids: CASSSDRLGGNTIYF.

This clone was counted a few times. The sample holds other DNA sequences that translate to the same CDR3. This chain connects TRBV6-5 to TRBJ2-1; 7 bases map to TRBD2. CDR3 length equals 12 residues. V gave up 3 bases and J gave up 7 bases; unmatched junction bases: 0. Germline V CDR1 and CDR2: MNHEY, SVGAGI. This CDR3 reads CASSYSGNEQFF. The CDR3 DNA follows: TGTGCCAGCAGTTATAGCGGGAATGAGCAGTTCTTC.

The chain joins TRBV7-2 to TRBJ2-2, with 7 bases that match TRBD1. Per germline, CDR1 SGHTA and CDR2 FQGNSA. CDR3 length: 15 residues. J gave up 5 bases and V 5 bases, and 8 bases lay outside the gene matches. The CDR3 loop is CASSPDRVQTGELFF. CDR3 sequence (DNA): TGTGCCAGCAGCCCCGACAGGGTACAAACCGGGGAGCTGTTTTTT.

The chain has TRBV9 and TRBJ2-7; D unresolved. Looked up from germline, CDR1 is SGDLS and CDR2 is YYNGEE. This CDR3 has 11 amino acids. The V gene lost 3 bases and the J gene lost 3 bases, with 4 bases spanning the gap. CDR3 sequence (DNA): TGTGCCAGCAGCGCAGGCTACGAGCAGTACTTC. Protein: CASSAGYEQYF.

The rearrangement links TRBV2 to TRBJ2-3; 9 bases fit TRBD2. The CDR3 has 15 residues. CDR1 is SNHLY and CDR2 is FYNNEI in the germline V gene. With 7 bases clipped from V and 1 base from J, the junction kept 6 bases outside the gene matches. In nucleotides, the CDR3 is TGTGCCAGCATTTATAGCGGGAGTGGCACAGATACGCAGTATTTT. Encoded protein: CASIYSGSGTDTQYF. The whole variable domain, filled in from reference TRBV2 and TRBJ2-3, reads EPEVTQTPSHQVTQMGQEVILRCVPISNHLYFYWYRQILGQKVEFLVSFYNNEISEKSEIFDDQFSVERPDGSNFTLKIRSTKLEDSAMYFCASIYSGSGTDTQYFGPGTRLTVL.

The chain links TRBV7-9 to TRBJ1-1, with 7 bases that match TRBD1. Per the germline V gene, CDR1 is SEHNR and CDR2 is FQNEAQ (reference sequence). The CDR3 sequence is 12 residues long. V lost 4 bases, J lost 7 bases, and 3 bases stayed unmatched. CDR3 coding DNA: TGTGCCAGCAGCTCCAGGGGGGATGAAGCTTTCTTT. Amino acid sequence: CASSSRGDEAFF.

The CDR3 DNA follows: TGTGCCTGGAGGTCAGGGTCTAACTATGGCTACACCTTC. The encoded protein is CAWRSGSNYGYTF. This chain connects TRBV30 to TRBJ1-2; possibly TRBD1 for D (5 bases). Germline V gives CDR1 GTSNPN, CDR2 SVGIG (reference sequence). Trimming shortened V by 3 bases and J by 0 bases, and 8 bases separated the two germline ends. The CDR3 covers 13 residues.

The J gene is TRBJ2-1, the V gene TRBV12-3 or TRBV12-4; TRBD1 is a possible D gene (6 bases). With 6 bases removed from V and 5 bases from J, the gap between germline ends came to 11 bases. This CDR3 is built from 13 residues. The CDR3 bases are TGTGCCAGCAGCCGGGACAATAACAATGAGCAGTTCTTC. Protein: CASSRDNNNEQFF.

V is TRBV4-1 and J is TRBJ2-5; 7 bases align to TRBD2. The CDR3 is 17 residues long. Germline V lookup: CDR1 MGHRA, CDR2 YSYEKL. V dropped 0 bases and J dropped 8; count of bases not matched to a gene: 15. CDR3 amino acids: CASSQEGGDSPRSTQYF. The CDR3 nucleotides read TGCGCCAGCAGCCAAGAGGGGGGGGACTCCCCGCGTTCTACCCAGTACTTC.

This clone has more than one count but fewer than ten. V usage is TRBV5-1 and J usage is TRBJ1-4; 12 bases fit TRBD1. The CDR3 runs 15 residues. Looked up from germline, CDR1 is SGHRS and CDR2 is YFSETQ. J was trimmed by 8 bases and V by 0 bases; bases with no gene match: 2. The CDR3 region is CASSLGGQGAEKLFF. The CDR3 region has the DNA TGCGCCAGCAGCTTGGGGGGACAGGGGGCGGAAAAACTGTTTTTT.